The 15 T cell receptor beta chains given below trace back to one sample, sequenced in a study of OX40 agonist ivuxolimab in advanced cancers. Repertoires were generated with immunoSEQ multiplex PCR, while TCRdb's copy carries only in-frame clones and drops some. The data hold some 100,000 clones, with 80% to 90% observed a single time. The source was CD4+ or CD8+ T cells sorted from blood, collected in a trial of the OX40 agonist ivuxolimab. These receptors all come from an adult with an advanced solid tumor such as melanoma, head and neck, liver or kidney cancer.

There are a few counts of this clone. The V and J genes are TRBV30 and TRBJ2-2, with D unresolved. Germline assignment: CDR1 GTSNPN and CDR2 SVGIG (reference sequence). The CDR3 length is 14 residues. Between the trimmed V and J ends, which lost 2 bases and 4 bases, there was a span of 11 bases. CDR3 sequence reads: CAWSSPVLTGELFF. CDR3 nucleotide sequence: TGTGCCTGGAGTTCGCCCGTTCTCACCGGGGAGCTGTTTTTT.

J is TRBJ1-5 and V is TRBV28; 7 nucleotides align to TRBD1. V lost 0 bases to trimming and J lost 7 bases; unmatched junction nucleotides: 3. This CDR3 is 14 amino acids long. From germline, CDR1 is MDHEN and CDR2 SYDVKM. The CDR3 is CASSLWDRSQPQHF. In DNA, the CDR3 is TGTGCCAGCAGTTTATGGGACAGGAGCCAGCCCCAGCATTTT. The whole variable domain, remainder taken from reference TRBV28 and TRBJ1-5, is DVKVTQSSRYLVKRTGEKVFLECVQDMDHENMFWYRQDPGLGLRLIYFSYDVKMKEKGDIPEGYSVSREKKERFSLILESASTNQTSMYLCASSLWDRSQPQHFGDGTRLSIL.

This chain joins TRBV4-2 and TRBJ1-6; 8 bases fit TRBD1. Germline CDR1 is LGHNA and CDR2 is YNFKEQ. The CDR3 is 15 residues long. The V segment lost 4 bases and the J segment 10 bases; nucleotides outside the gene matches: 9. The CDR3 nucleotides read TGTGCCAGCAGCCCTTCCGGGACAGGAGCATCACCCCTCCACTTT. It is translated as CASSPSGTGASPLHF.

This chain uses TRBV6-1 with TRBJ1-1, with 10 bases that match TRBD1. The CDR3 has 18 amino acids. Germline V CDR1 and CDR2: MNHNS, SASEGT. V shed 4 bases, J shed 0 bases, and the junction held 11 bases outside the gene matches. The DNA for the CDR3 is TGTGCCAGCAGTGGGGGGTTCGGGACAGGGGCGATGAACACTGAAGCTTTCTTT. Its protein is CASSGGFGTGAMNTEAFF.

The chain is built from TRBV15 and TRBJ1-1, with D perhaps matching TRBD1 (5 bases). Deletions cut 0 bases from V and 8 bases from J, with 10 bases between. Germline values: CDR1 LNHNV, CDR2 YYDKDF (reference sequence). CDR3 size: 13 residues. The CDR3 DNA reads TGTGCCACCAGCAGAGATCCCGGGGGGGAAGCTTTCTTT. Translation: CATSRDPGGEAFF.

J is TRBJ2-3 and V is TRBV5-1; 7 positions agree with TRBD2. CDR1 is SGHRS and CDR2 is YFSETQ in the germline V gene. V trimming: 7 bases; J trimming: 0 bases; junction bases outside the gene matches: 8. This CDR3 spans 15 amino acids. The CDR3 DNA reads TGCGCCAGCGGCCCGAGCGGGGCGAGCACAGATACGCAGTATTTT. As protein: CASGPSGASTDTQYF.

This clone is a singleton in its sample. This chain joins TRBV25-1 and TRBJ2-4; a possible D gene is TRBD2 (5 bases). The germline V and J ends were trimmed by 6 bases and 6 bases, with 15 bases remaining between them. The CDR3 spans 14 residues. The germline gives CDR1 MGHDK, CDR2 SYGVNS. This chain's CDR3 is CASRSPRAPNIQYF. The CDR3 DNA reads TGTGCCAGCAGGTCCCCGCGGGCGCCAAACATTCAGTACTTC.

Only one count was recorded for this clone. V and J are TRBV30 and TRBJ1-5, with D perhaps TRBD1 (5 bases). The germline CDR1 and CDR2 sequences are GTSNPN and SVGIG (reference sequence). The CDR3 has 13 residues. Between the trimmed V and J ends, which lost 3 bases and 7 bases, there was a span of 13 bases. The CDR3, as DNA: TGTGCCTGGAGGGGGGTGGGGGGACAGCCCCAGCATTTT. Translation: CAWRGVGGQPQHF.

The chain recombines TRBV9 with TRBJ1-4; a weak D match, TRBD1 (6 bases). The CDR3 extends over 16 amino acids. Germline V gene data show CDR1 as SGDLS and CDR2 as YYNGEE. Trimming left V 3 bases short and J 6 bases short, with 18 bases between. The chain's CDR3 is CASSAWKGEGDEKLFF. CDR3 nucleotides: TGTGCCAGCAGCGCCTGGAAGGGGGAAGGGGATGAAAAACTGTTTTTT.

This clone has just one count. The rearrangement uses TRBV19 and TRBJ1-6, with 7 bases matching TRBD1. The trim removed 6 bases at V and 6 bases at J, leaving 5 bases unmatched. CDR3 size: 14 residues. Germline loops: CDR1 LNHDA, CDR2 SQIVND (reference sequence). CDR3 nucleotides: TGTGCCAGTAGGACTCACAGGGGTAATTCACCCCTCCACTTT. Translation gives CASRTHRGNSPLHF.

The chain is built from TRBV11-3 and TRBJ2-1, with D possibly TRBD2 on 5 matching bases. Trimming removed 2 bases from V and 0 bases from J, with 11 bases in between. The CDR3 runs to 16 residues. Germline V gene data show CDR1 as SGHNT and CDR2 as YENEEA. CDR3 sequence (DNA): TGTGCCAGCAGCTTACGGTCGGGGAGCTCCTACAATGAGCAGTTCTTC. Its translation: CASSLRSGSSYNEQFF.

DNA for the CDR3: TGTGCCAGTAGCCGAGGGGCGCGGGGTAGCACAGATACGCAGTATTTT. Protein sequence: CASSRGARGSTDTQYF. The chain uses TRBV19 and TRBJ2-3, with a possible D match to TRBD2 (6 bases). With 6 bases removed from V and 0 bases from J, the gap between germline ends came to 16 bases. Germline V gene data show CDR1 as LNHDA and CDR2 as SQIVND (reference sequence). The CDR3 is made up of 16 amino acids. Drawing the rest from reference TRBV19 and TRBJ2-3, the complete variable domain is DGGITQSPKYLFRKEGQNVTLSCEQNLNHDAMYWYRQDPGQGLRLIYYSQIVNDFQKGDIAEGYSVSREKKESFPLTVTSAQKNPTAFYLCASSRGARGSTDTQYFGPGTRLTVL.

About this clone: In the same sample, other DNA sequences code for this CDR3. V and J are TRBV6-5 and TRBJ1-2, with 7 bases identical to TRBD1. The CDR3 spans 14 residues. The germline gives CDR1 MNHEY, CDR2 SVGAGI. The ends lost 4 bases at V and 7 bases at J; junction bases unmatched: 9. The CDR3 DNA reads TGTGCCAGCAGTTTCAGGACAGGCGGGGGTGGCTACACCTTC. It is translated as CASSFRTGGGGYTF.

CDR3 in DNA: TGTGCCGCGACGGGGGGGAGCGGAAACACCATATATTTT. Translating it yields CAATGGSGNTIYF. V is TRBV28 and J is TRBJ1-3; D may be TRBD1 (5 bases). V dropped 11 bases and J dropped 4 bases, with 15 bases sitting between them. Germline assignment: CDR1 MDHEN and CDR2 SYDVKM. The CDR3 consists of 13 residues.

The gene calls are TRBV5-6 and TRBJ2-7; D unclear. From germline, CDR1 is SGHDT and CDR2 YYEEEE. CDR3 length: 13 residues. Trimming left V 1 base short and J 2 bases short, with 7 bases between. CDR3 amino acids: CASSLMRTYEQYF. DNA for the CDR3: TGTGCCAGCAGCTTGATGAGGACCTACGAGCAGTACTTC.